In its sample, the clone carrying this T cell receptor (beta chain) was seen many times. Antigen: not known. The data are from a study of T cells in Graves' hyperthyroidism and ophthalmopathy. General study results and limits: The blood repertoire included most of the expanded thyroid clonotypes above 0.001.

RNA transcripts provided the source from which TCR beta CDR3 regions were amplified. TCR CDR3 underwent first-round RT-PCR with the HTBI primer set. TCRdb reanalysed the multiplex PCR reads using MiXCR and keeps one entry per CDR3 protein. There are 600,000 or so distinct CDR3 sequences in the sample; 15% to 20% occur only once, and 3% to 4.5% lies in the top ten. Across 18 months, stable Graves' hyperthyroidism was marked by no progression to ophthalmopathy. Germline V CDR1 and CDR2: SNHLY, FYNNEI. Trimming shortened V by 7 bases and J by 5 bases, and 14 bases separated the two germline ends. The CDR3 is 14 amino acids.

The clonotype originates from a woman aged 25-40 years with Graves' hyperthyroidism. The chain has TRBV2 and TRBJ1-4; maybe TRBD1 (5 bases). The sequenced sample was blood. As DNA, the CDR3 is TGTGCCAGCATGGTCGACAGTGTAAATGAAAAACTGTTTTTT. Translation gives CASMVDSVNEKLFF.